The next 30 T cell receptor beta chains were all read from a single sample in a study of beta chain features in type 1 diabetes. Study-wide results and caveats: Shorter TCRB CDR3s, moderately but significantly so, were found in Type 1 diabetes patients in all four CD4+ subsets.

Since all of the isolated RNA was reverse transcribed, expressed TCRB transcripts were what got sequenced. Libraries were prepared by immunoSEQ multiplex PCR; TCRdb keeps only in-frame clonotypes and omits some of them. The table has about 660,000 clones, around 15% seen once; the top ten hold 0.04%. No antigen has been identified for these receptors. The sequencing sample was made of naive CD4+ T cells from blood. These TCRs come from a man between 18 and 35 years old with type 1 diabetes.

This clone turned up a few times. The chain combines TRBV25-1 with TRBJ2-3; 7 nucleotides agree with TRBD2. Losses at the gene ends were 3 bases for V and 6 bases for J; bases not matched to a gene: 15. The CDR3 runs 17 residues. The germline V gene has CDR1 MGHDK and CDR2 SYGVNS. The CDR3 DNA reads as TGTGCCAGCAGTGAGCTCCCTAGCGGCCCAACTTCGGATACGCAGTATTTT. It yields the protein CASSELPSGPTSDTQYF.

The chain couples TRBV12-5 to TRBJ2-5; D uncertain. Trimming cost V 5 bases and J 7 bases, with 14 bases left between them. The CDR3 is made up of 13 amino acids. Germline V gene data show CDR1 as LGHNT and CDR2 as FRNRAP. In nucleotides, the CDR3 is TGTGCTAGTGGTCCCGACCCCCCGCGGACCCAGTACTTC. The encoded protein is CASGPDPPRTQYF.

This clone has just a few counts. The chain recombines TRBV5-4 with TRBJ2-1; the match to TRBD2 covers 14 bases. J lost 15 bases, V lost 4 bases, and 6 bases had no gene match. The germline gives CDR1 SGHNT, CDR2 YYREEE (reference sequence). This CDR3 region has 13 residues. The chain's CDR3 is CASSPGLAGGLFF. The CDR3 DNA follows: TGTGCCAGCAGCCCCGGACTAGCGGGAGGCTTGTTCTTC. The complete variable domain, with remaining parts taken from reference TRBV5-4 and TRBJ2-1, reads ETGVTQSPTHLIKTRGQQVTLRCSSQSGHNTVSWYQQALGQGPQFIFQYYREEENGRGNFPPRFSGLQFPNYSSELNVNALELDDSALYLCASSPGLAGGLFFGPGTRLTVL.

V usage is TRBV6-6 and J usage is TRBJ1-1; the match to TRBD1 covers 7 bases. The ends lost 6 bases at V and 5 bases at J; junction bases unmatched: 9. The V gene's germline CDR1 is MNHNY and CDR2 SVGAGI (reference sequence). This CDR3 comprises 14 residues. CDR3: CASRADRRGTEAFF. CDR3 bases: TGTGCCAGCAGGGCGGACAGGAGGGGTACTGAAGCTTTCTTT.

This clone has only a few counts. The genes are TRBV10-3 and TRBJ1-4; a weak D match, TRBD1 (5 bases). Germline V lookup: CDR1 ENHRY, CDR2 SYGVKD. CDR3 length: 14 residues. Trimming removed 10 bases at V and 5 bases at J, with 17 bases between. In DNA form, the CDR3 reads TGTGCCACGGGGGAGACAGATCTCAATGAAAAACTGTTTTTT. Encoded protein: CATGETDLNEKLFF.

This clone was detected only a few times. The chain couples TRBV7-2 to TRBJ2-5; tentatively, D is TRBD2 (7 bases). There are 15 residues in the CDR3. Germline CDR1 is SGHTA and CDR2 is FQGNSA. V lost 2 bases and J lost 5, with 15 bases in between. The CDR3 is CASSLRSGEGETQYF. CDR3 in DNA: TGTGCCAGCAGCTTACGGTCAGGGGAGGGGGAGACCCAGTACTTC.

This clone turned up a few times. CDR3 sequence: CAWSGGETYGYTF. In DNA form, the CDR3 reads TGTGCCTGGAGTGGTGGGGAGACCTATGGCTACACCTTC. The rearrangement joins TRBV30 to TRBJ1-2; no firm D call. Trimming cost V 1 base and J 4 bases, with 10 bases left between them. Germline-derived CDR1 and CDR2 are GTSNPN and SVGIG (reference sequence). The length of the CDR3 is 13 residues.

This clone was seen more than once but under ten times. The rearrangement links TRBV30 to TRBJ2-1, with D hard to call. Germline assignment: CDR1 GTSNPN and CDR2 SVGIG (reference sequence). The V gene lost 3 bases and the J gene lost 0 bases, with 9 bases spanning the gap. The CDR3 is made up of 14 amino acids. CDR3 nucleotide sequence: TGTGCCTGGAGAATTGTGAGCTCCTACAATGAGCAGTTCTTC. Translating it yields CAWRIVSSYNEQFF.

The chain couples TRBV6-1 to TRBJ2-1; D is undetermined. From germline, CDR1 is MNHNS and CDR2 SASEGT. With 7 bases removed from V and 6 bases from J, the gap between germline ends came to 16 bases. The CDR3 sequence is 14 residues long. The CDR3 nucleotides are TGTGCCAGCAAGGGTTCACTCCCGGTCAATGAGCAGTTCTTC. It encodes CASKGSLPVNEQFF.

This clone was observed a handful of times. V is TRBV7-2 and J is TRBJ2-3, with D perhaps TRBD1 or TRBD2 (5 bases each). The germline V gene has CDR1 SGHTA and CDR2 FQGNSA. Trimming left V 4 bases short and J 0 bases short, with 20 bases between. The CDR3 has 18 residues. The chain's CDR3 is CASSSMRGANPSTDTQYF. The DNA of the CDR3 is TGTGCCAGCAGCTCCATGAGGGGCGCGAACCCTAGCACAGATACGCAGTATTTT.

Remarks on this clone: This could be a read error, since a much larger clone is one nucleotide away. Additional DNA sequences in this sample encode the identical CDR3. The chain recombines TRBV11-2 with TRBJ2-5; no clear D gene. Germline V gene sequence: CDR1 SGHAT, CDR2 FQNNGV. The CDR3 totals 11 residues. The ends were cut back, 3 bases at V and 5 bases at J, with 4 bases in the middle. CDR3 in amino acids: CASSLGETQYF. The CDR3 DNA follows: TGTGCCAGCAGCTTGGGGGAGACCCAGTACTTC.

The chain is built from TRBV30 and TRBJ1-2, with unresolved D. This CDR3 has 11 residues. Germline loops: CDR1 GTSNPN, CDR2 SVGIG (reference sequence). The V end was cut by 0 bases, the J end by 12 bases, with 11 bases between. This CDR3 is CAWSVLAADTF. CDR3 nucleotides: TGTGCCTGGAGTGTACTGGCGGCTGACACCTTC.

This clone turned up a few times. The chain combines TRBV6-5 with TRBJ1-1; 9 positions agree with TRBD1. Trimming at V came to 4 bases and at J to 2 bases, leaving 5 bases not matched to a gene. Per germline, CDR1 MNHEY and CDR2 SVGAGI. This CDR3 comprises 15 residues. The CDR3 DNA reads TGTGCCAGCAGTTCCCCGACAGGGGGAAACACTGAAGCTTTCTTT. It translates to CASSSPTGGNTEAFF.

This clone was observed a handful of times. The chain joins TRBV4-3 to TRBJ1-2; possible D gene TRBD1, 6 bases. Germline V gene lookup returns CDR1 LGHNA and CDR2 YSLEER. V dropped 4 bases and J dropped 3 bases, with 15 bases sitting between them. The CDR3 is 15 residues long. The CDR3 sequence: CASSPKSRGDYGYTF. The CDR3 DNA follows: TGCGCCAGCAGCCCAAAAAGCAGGGGCGACTATGGCTACACCTTC.

This clone showed up just a few times. This rearrangement joins TRBV18 to TRBJ2-2, with TRBD1 matching over 9 bases. This CDR3 comprises 17 residues. With 3 bases clipped from V and 6 bases from J, the junction kept 11 bases outside the gene matches. Germline V lookup: CDR1 KGHSH, CDR2 LQKENI. In DNA form, the CDR3 reads TGTGCCAGCTCACCCGGGACAGGGCTCACCTCCTCCGGGGAGCTGTTTTTT. It specifies CASSPGTGLTSSGELFF.

In this sample, this clone turned up a few times. V gene TRBV29-1 combines with J gene TRBJ1-1; 7 nucleotides align to TRBD1. The ends lost 6 bases at V and 1 base at J; junction bases unmatched: 11. The CDR3 is 15 amino acids. Germline lookup yields CDR1 SQVTM and CDR2 ANQGSEA. The CDR3 bases are TGCAGCGTCGGAGGGGACAGCGGAGGGAACACTGAAGCTTTCTTT. It yields the protein CSVGGDSGGNTEAFF.

This rearrangement joins TRBV5-1 to TRBJ1-1, with no clear D. Trimming stripped 6 bases from V and 0 bases from J, with 9 bases between. CDR1 and CDR2 from the germline V gene are SGHRS and YFSETQ. The CDR3 contains 13 residues. In DNA, the CDR3 is TGCGCCAGCATGCAGGATATGAACACTGAAGCTTTCTTT. This encodes CASMQDMNTEAFF. Using reference TRBV5-1 and TRBJ1-1 for the parts outside the CDR3, the full variable domain is KAGVTQTPRYLIKTRGQQVTLSCSPISGHRSVSWYQQTPGQGLQFLFEYFSETQRNKGNFPGRFSGRQFSNSRSEMNVSTLELGDSALYLCASMQDMNTEAFFGQGTRLTVV.

This clone has just a few counts. The chain combines TRBV2 with TRBJ1-1; D unclear. V gave up 4 bases and J gave up 7 bases, with 7 bases separating them. CDR3 length: 11 amino acids. Germline V gene lookup returns CDR1 SNHLY and CDR2 FYNNEI. CDR3 sequence: CASSGYNEAFF. CDR3 sequence (DNA): TGTGCCAGCAGTGGGTACAATGAAGCTTTCTTT.

J is TRBJ1-3 and V is TRBV7-6; D is ambiguous. This CDR3 has 14 amino acids. Germline lookup yields CDR1 SGHVS and CDR2 FNYEAQ. Trimming cost V 4 bases and J 4 bases, with 11 bases left between them. For the CDR3, the DNA is TGTGCCAGCAGCTGGAGGGAATCCGGAAACACCATATATTTT. This encodes CASSWRESGNTIYF.

V is TRBV29-1 and J is TRBJ2-7; either TRBD1 or TRBD2 may fit D (5 bases each). Looked up from germline, CDR1 is SQVTM and CDR2 is ANQGSEA. Trimming took 6 bases from V and 2 from J, leaving 11 bases between them. CDR3 length: 12 amino acids. The CDR3 region has the DNA TGCAGCGTAAGAGGGGCCACCTACGAGCAGTACTTC. Its translation: CSVRGATYEQYF.

The rearrangement uses TRBV27 and TRBJ1-1; a weak D match, TRBD1 (5 bases). Trimming removed 6 bases at V and 5 bases at J, with 13 bases between. CDR3 length: 13 residues. Germline V CDR1 and CDR2: MNHEY, SMNVEV (reference sequence). CDR3 DNA sequence: TGTGCCAGCAGCCCCGGGGGGTGGACTGAAGCTTTCTTT. It codes for CASSPGGWTEAFF.

Only a few counts were recorded for this clone. The rearrangement joins TRBV25-1 to TRBJ2-3, with D unresolved. Germline V gene sequence: CDR1 MGHDK, CDR2 SYGVNS. Deletions cut 6 bases from V and 4 bases from J, with 23 bases between. This CDR3 has 17 residues. CDR3 amino acids: CASSPSVASFLADTQYF. The CDR3 DNA is TGTGCCAGCAGCCCATCCGTGGCATCCTTCCTGGCAGATACGCAGTATTTT.

In this sample, this clone turned up a few times. The chain uses TRBV2 and TRBJ1-6; TRBD1 matches at 7 bases. This CDR3 comprises 15 residues. Unmatched junction bases numbered 17, after V lost 3 bases and J lost 18 bases. Germline V CDR1 and CDR2: SNHLY, FYNNEI. CDR3 residues: CASSDDREKGLSSHF. DNA of the CDR3: TGTGCCAGCAGTGACGACAGGGAGAAAGGGTTGTCTAGCCACTTT. Full variable domain (rest looked up from reference TRBV2 and TRBJ1-6): EPEVTQTPSHQVTQMGQEVILRCVPISNHLYFYWYRQILGQKVEFLVSFYNNEISEKSEIFDDQFSVERPDGSNFTLKIRSTKLEDSAMYFCASSDDREKGLSSHFGNGTRLTVT.

This chain links TRBV15 with TRBJ1-5, with a possible D match to TRBD1 (6 bases). There are 14 residues in the CDR3. Trimming removed 6 bases at V and 0 bases at J, with 9 bases between. Germline CDR1 and CDR2: LNHNV and YYDKDF (reference sequence). Written as DNA, the CDR3 is TGTGCCACCAGAGGACAGACTAGCAATCAGCCCCAGCATTTT. Its protein is CATRGQTSNQPQHF. Together with reference TRBV15 and TRBJ1-5, the CDR3 gives the full variable domain: DAMVIQNPRYQVTQFGKPVTLSCSQTLNHNVMYWYQQKSSQAPKLLFHYYDKDFNNEADTPDNFQSRRPNTSFCFLDIRSPGLGDTAMYLCATRGQTSNQPQHFGDGTRLSIL.

As to this clone: In the same sample, other DNA sequences code for this CDR3. J is TRBJ1-3 and V is TRBV9, with TRBD1 matching 7 bases. The length of the CDR3 is 14 residues. The V segment lost 4 bases and the J segment 5 bases; nucleotides outside the gene matches: 6. The V gene's germline CDR1 is SGDLS and CDR2 YYNGEE. The CDR3 loop is CASSPQRGRNTIYF. In nucleotides, the CDR3 is TGTGCCAGCAGCCCCCAAAGGGGGCGAAACACCATATATTTT.

This chain joins TRBV28 and TRBJ2-7; D unclear. CDR1 is MDHEN and CDR2 is SYDVKM in the germline V gene. V was pared by 4 bases and J by 2 bases, with 15 bases between. This CDR3 comprises 15 residues. The CDR3 coding sequence is TGTGCCAGCAGTTCCCCGGGCAGGTCACCCTACGAGCAGTACTTC. The encoded protein is CASSSPGRSPYEQYF.

This clone was observed a few times. The CDR3 reads CASSRKDPSRNIQYF. CDR3 bases: TGTGCCAGCAGTCGGAAGGACCCCTCGCGGAACATTCAGTACTTC. J is TRBJ2-4 and V is TRBV6-5; no clear D. The germline V gene has CDR1 MNHEY and CDR2 SVGAGI. This CDR3 has 15 residues. V was clipped by 5 bases and J by 7 bases, with 18 bases between them.

As to this clone: One end of the junction is discordant with germline, which a read error may explain. The chain has TRBV6-5 and TRBJ1-1; TRBD1 aligns across 7 bases. This CDR3 is built from 14 residues. Germline CDR1 MNHEY, CDR2 SVGAGI. The CDR3 bases are TGTGCCAGCAGTTTCGGACAGGTGAACAATGAAGCTTTCTTT. Protein sequence: CASSFGQVNNEAFF.

This clone was observed a handful of times. The chain recombines TRBV5-1 with TRBJ2-1; 10 bases fit TRBD2. The CDR3 consists of 15 residues. After removal of 4 bases from V and 15 bases from J, the junction contained 16 bases not matched to a gene. From germline, CDR1 is SGHRS and CDR2 YFSETQ. The CDR3 nucleotides are TGCGCCAGCAGCCCCCCCCTAGCGGGAGACCCATATCCGTTCTTC. Translating it yields CASSPPLAGDPYPFF.

As concerns this clone: The same CDR3 also results from other DNA sequences found in this sample. V and J are TRBV10-3 and TRBJ1-1; TRBD1 aligns across 9 bases. J gave up 1 base and V 6 bases, and 3 bases lay outside the gene matches. The V gene's germline CDR1 is ENHRY and CDR2 SYGVKD. The CDR3 sequence is 14 residues long. For the CDR3, the DNA is TGTGCCATCAGCGTGGGACAGGGGAACACTGAAGCTTTCTTT. Translating it yields CAISVGQGNTEAFF.